One sample yielded the 29 T cell receptor beta chains listed below, sequenced in a study of STAT5B mutations in CD4+ large granular lymphocyte leukemia. The protocol was immunoSEQ multiplex PCR, while the TCRdb copy is restricted to in-frame clones and leaves out a portion. This sample has 30,000 or so clones, with 79% found just once. Source material: CD4+ T cells from blood buffy coats. Source of these receptors: a human donor in good health.

The chain couples TRBV28 to TRBJ2-7, with a weak D call TRBD1 (6 bases). The CDR3 is 13 amino acids. The germline V and J ends were trimmed by 6 bases and 7 bases, with 16 bases remaining between them. Germline V gene sequence: CDR1 MDHEN, CDR2 SYDVKM. DNA of the CDR3: TGTGCCAGCAGCCGACAGGTTTCTGATGAGCAGTACTTC. Translating gives CASSRQVSDEQYF. Using reference TRBV28 and TRBJ2-7 for the parts outside the CDR3, the full variable domain is DVKVTQSSRYLVKRTGEKVFLECVQDMDHENMFWYRQDPGLGLRLIYFSYDVKMKEKGDIPEGYSVSREKKERFSLILESASTNQTSMYLCASSRQVSDEQYFGPGTRLTVT.

This chain links TRBV13 with TRBJ2-3, with TRBD2 matching over 14 bases. V was pared by 3 bases and J by 5 bases, with 4 bases of the junction left unmatched. The germline CDR1 and CDR2 sequences are PRHDT and FYEKMQ (reference sequence). This CDR3 contains 16 residues. The CDR3 spells CASSLGGTSGRDTQYF. Here the CDR3 DNA reads TGTGCCAGCAGCTTGGGGGGGACTAGCGGGAGAGATACGCAGTATTTT.

This chain connects TRBV6-1 to TRBJ2-1, with D uncertain. V lost 4 bases and J 9 bases, leaving 13 bases between the germline ends. Germline V gene data show CDR1 as MNHNS and CDR2 as SASEGT. The length of the CDR3 is 13 residues. CDR3 sequence: CASSGILQSEQFF. CDR3 bases: TGTGCCAGCAGTGGGATTTTACAGAGTGAGCAGTTCTTC.

The chain couples TRBV7-9 to TRBJ2-1, with TRBD2 identical over 11 bases. The germline CDR1 and CDR2 sequences are SEHNR and FQNEAQ (reference sequence). Trimming at V came to 5 bases and at J to 10 bases, leaving 7 bases not matched to a gene. The CDR3 totals 14 residues. The CDR3 nucleotides are TGTGCCAGCAGCGCGCTGACTAGCGGGAACGAGCAGTTCTTC. Its translation: CASSALTSGNEQFF.

The J gene is TRBJ2-3, the V gene TRBV20-1; D unclear. There are 11 residues in the CDR3. V gave up 4 bases and J gave up 4 bases, with 6 bases separating them. From germline, CDR1 is DFQATT and CDR2 SNEGSKA (reference sequence). The CDR3 loop reads CSAMVADTQYF. Written as DNA, the CDR3 is TGCAGTGCTATGGTCGCAGATACGCAGTATTTT.

The chain employs TRBV7-8 and TRBJ2-7; possibly TRBD1 or TRBD2 for D (5 bases each). The CDR3 runs 14 residues. Germline lookup yields CDR1 SGHVS and CDR2 FQNEAQ. Deletions cut 4 bases from V and 6 bases from J, with 16 bases between. The CDR3 bases are TGTGCCAGCAGCTCCGCCCCGGCAGGGACCGAGCAGTACTTC. Translation gives CASSSAPAGTEQYF.

CDR3 DNA sequence: TGTGCCAGCAGCCCTTCCCCGGCGGTCGGGGAGCTGTTTTTT. This encodes CASSPSPAVGELFF. The V call is TRBV7-9, the J call TRBJ2-2; no definite D call. Trimming removed 5 bases from V and 7 bases from J, with 14 bases in between. The length of the CDR3 is 14 residues. From germline, CDR1 is SEHNR and CDR2 FQNEAQ (reference sequence).

The chain couples TRBV10-2 to TRBJ2-1, with TRBD2 matching over 9 bases. Germline-derived CDR1 and CDR2 are WSHSY and SAAADI. Unmatched junction bases numbered 8, after V lost 4 bases and J lost 10 bases. The CDR3 is 14 amino acids. This CDR3 reads CASSVASGMGEQFF. Here the CDR3 DNA reads TGCGCCAGCAGTGTAGCTAGCGGGATGGGAGAGCAGTTCTTC.

This chain connects TRBV7-2 to TRBJ2-1; D is possibly TRBD2 (6 bases). V was cut by 5 bases and J by 7 bases, with 15 bases left in between. The CDR3 spans 14 residues. Germline V gene data show CDR1 as SGHTA and CDR2 as FQGNSA. The chain's CDR3 is CASSTAGLRNEQFF. Written as DNA, the CDR3 is TGTGCCAGCAGCACCGCGGGACTCCGAAATGAGCAGTTCTTC. Variable domain in full (rest from reference TRBV7-2 and TRBJ2-1): GAGVSQSPSNKVTEKGKDVELRCDPISGHTALYWYRQSLGQGLEFLIYFQGNSAPDKSGLPSDRFSAERTGGSVSTLTIQRTQQEDSAVYLCASSTAGLRNEQFFGPGTRLTVL.

The gene calls are TRBV5-1 and TRBJ2-7; no reliable D call. V shed 1 base and J shed 4 bases, with 15 bases lying between them. CDR3 length: 15 amino acids. CDR1 and CDR2 from the germline V gene are SGHRS and YFSETQ. CDR3 bases: TGCGCCAGCAGCTTGACGGCTACAGAAAATTACGAGCAGTACTTC. This sequence encodes CASSLTATENYEQYF.

The rearrangement joins TRBV30 to TRBJ1-5; D gene unclear. Germline V gene lookup returns CDR1 GTSNPN and CDR2 SVGIG (reference sequence). V was clipped by 0 bases and J by 4 bases, with 7 bases between them. This CDR3 has 13 amino acids. CDR3 amino acids: CAWSVGSNQPQHF. In nucleotides, the CDR3 is TGTGCCTGGAGTGTAGGTAGTAATCAGCCCCAGCATTTT.

CDR3 DNA: TGTGCCAGCAGCCAGAGCCTAGGGACAGGGAGGGATACGCAGTATTTT. It encodes CASSQSLGTGRDTQYF. The rearrangement links TRBV4-2 to TRBJ2-3; the match to TRBD1 covers 9 bases. This CDR3 contains 16 residues. The V segment lost 3 bases and the J segment 6 bases; nucleotides outside the gene matches: 10. CDR1 is LGHNA and CDR2 is YNFKEQ in the germline V gene.

The V gene is TRBV2, the J gene TRBJ2-4, with 7 positions matching TRBD2. This CDR3 has 13 residues. From germline, CDR1 is SNHLY and CDR2 FYNNEI. V shed 4 bases, J shed 6 bases, and the junction held 3 bases outside the gene matches. The CDR3 DNA follows: TGTGCCAGCAGTGGGGGCGGGGGAAACATTCAGTACTTC. This translates into CASSGGGGNIQYF.

Turning to this clone: Additional DNA sequences in this sample encode the identical CDR3. The CDR3 coding sequence is TGTGCCAGCAGCTTAGCCGGCACCGGGGAGCTGTTTTTT. Translation: CASSLAGTGELFF. V and J are TRBV11-3 and TRBJ2-2; no clear D. The germline gives CDR1 SGHNT, CDR2 YENEEA. V lost 1 base, J lost 4 bases, and 4 bases lay in between. This CDR3 comprises 13 residues.

V is TRBV7-9 and J is TRBJ1-4; TRBD1 matches 7 bases. The V gene end was trimmed by 6 bases and the J gene end by 4 bases; junction bases not matched to a gene: 8. This CDR3 is 15 amino acids long. CDR1 is SEHNR, CDR2 FQNEAQ, per germline (reference sequence). The CDR3 is CASSAPGQNNEKLFF. The CDR3 coding sequence is TGTGCCAGCAGTGCCCCGGGACAGAATAATGAAAAACTGTTTTTT.

The chain carries TRBV2 and TRBJ1-1; 7 positions match TRBD1. Trimming removed 0 bases from V and 11 bases from J; junction bases left unmatched: 3. The CDR3 extends over 12 amino acids. Germline V gene sequence: CDR1 SNHLY, CDR2 FYNNEI. The CDR3 coding sequence is TGTGCCAGCAGTGAAGCGGGACAGCTTGCTTTCTTT. This encodes CASSEAGQLAFF.

The genes are TRBV6-5 and TRBJ2-5; 8 positions match TRBD1. The V gene end was trimmed by 5 bases and the J gene end by 4 bases; junction bases not matched to a gene: 3. CDR1 is MNHEY, CDR2 SVGAGI, per germline. The CDR3 runs 13 residues. The CDR3 region has the DNA TGTGCCAGCAGTAGCGGACAGGGAGAGACCCAGTACTTC. Encoded protein: CASSSGQGETQYF.

The rearrangement links TRBV9 to TRBJ1-1, with D tentatively TRBD1 (6 bases). The CDR3 sequence is 16 residues long. V was trimmed by 3 bases and J by 1 base, leaving 16 bases between them. Germline loops: CDR1 SGDLS, CDR2 YYNGEE. DNA for the CDR3: TGTGCCAGCAGCGCCCCCAGGGGCCAACCGAACACTGAAGCTTTCTTT. This codes for CASSAPRGQPNTEAFF.

CDR3 region: CASSGGLADYEQYF. DNA of the CDR3: TGTGCCAGCAGCGGGGGACTAGCGGACTACGAGCAGTACTTC. The gene calls are TRBV11-3 and TRBJ2-7; 11 bases map to TRBD2. Germline loops: CDR1 SGHNT, CDR2 YENEEA. This CDR3 is 14 amino acids long. V lost 5 bases, J lost 3 bases, and 3 bases stayed unmatched.

The chain combines TRBV5-1 with TRBJ2-7; 8 bases are shared with TRBD1. Trimming removed 3 bases from V and 3 bases from J; junction bases left unmatched: 5. Per the germline V gene, CDR1 is SGHRS and CDR2 is YFSETQ. This CDR3 comprises 14 residues. CDR3 protein: CASSSWTGRYEQYF. The CDR3 DNA sequence: TGCGCCAGCAGCTCATGGACAGGGCGCTACGAGCAGTACTTC.

The gene calls are TRBV5-4 and TRBJ1-1; a weak D match, TRBD1 (6 bases). Germline assignment: CDR1 SGHNT and CDR2 YYREEE (reference sequence). This CDR3 has 15 residues. V lost 0 bases to trimming and J lost 4 bases, with 13 bases between them. The CDR3 is CASSLARGGGTEAFF. The CDR3 DNA reads TGTGCCAGCAGCTTGGCCAGGGGCGGGGGCACTGAAGCTTTCTTT.

The chain has TRBV15 and TRBJ1-4; the D gene is possibly TRBD1 (5 bases). CDR3 size: 14 residues. Germline V gene lookup returns CDR1 LNHNV and CDR2 YYDKDF (reference sequence). V was cut by 7 bases and J by 7 bases, with 16 bases left in between. CDR3 coding DNA: TGTGCCACCATGCAGGGTCGAATCCGTGAAAAACTGTTTTTT. Encoded protein: CATMQGRIREKLFF.

The chain is built from TRBV4-2 and TRBJ1-4; no clear D gene. The V end lost 0 bases, the J end lost 8 bases, and 13 bases lay between the germline ends. Germline V gives CDR1 LGHNA, CDR2 YNFKEQ. The CDR3 is made up of 15 amino acids. CDR3 sequence (DNA): TGTGCCAGCAGCCAAGATCGTACGAGGAACGAAAAACTGTTTTTT. It translates to CASSQDRTRNEKLFF.

This chain links TRBV6-1 with TRBJ2-1; D uncertain. Trimming pared 6 bases from V and 4 bases from J, leaving 1 base between. CDR3 length: 10 amino acids. The germline V gene encodes CDR1 MNHNS and CDR2 SASEGT. The CDR3 DNA sequence: TGTGCCAGCAGGTACAATGAGCAGTTCTTC. It codes for CASRYNEQFF.

The gene calls are TRBV9 and TRBJ1-3, with D unclear. The CDR3 spans 15 residues. Germline CDR1 SGDLS, CDR2 YYNGEE. Trimming left V 4 bases short and J 3 bases short, with 14 bases between. CDR3 in amino acids: CASSTQPRIGNTIYF. The CDR3 nucleotides read TGTGCCAGCAGCACCCAACCTAGGATTGGAAACACCATATATTTT.

The rearrangement uses TRBV30 and TRBJ2-3, with D maybe TRBD1 (5 bases). The CDR3 has 12 residues. The germline V gene encodes CDR1 GTSNPN and CDR2 SVGIG (reference sequence). V gave up 1 base and J gave up 3 bases, with 5 bases separating them. Written as DNA, the CDR3 is TGTGCCTGGAGTGCAGGGACAGATACGCAGTATTTT. This translates into CAWSAGTDTQYF. Using reference TRBV30 and TRBJ2-3 for the parts outside the CDR3, the full variable domain is SQTIHQWPATLVQPVGSPLSLECTVEGTSNPNLYWYRQAAGRGLQLLFYSVGIGQISSEVPQNLSASRPQDRQFILSSKKLLLSDSGFYLCAWSAGTDTQYFGPGTRLTVL.

This chain links TRBV19 with TRBJ2-1, with D unresolved. Trimming took 2 bases from V and 1 from J, leaving 9 bases between them. This CDR3 spans 15 amino acids. Germline CDR1 reads LNHDA; CDR2 reads SQIVND (reference sequence). The CDR3 is CASSIMATSYNEQFF. In DNA form, the CDR3 reads TGTGCCAGTAGTATAATGGCGACTTCCTACAATGAGCAGTTCTTC.

This clone was counted only a few times. The rearrangement joins TRBV2 to TRBJ1-1; D is possibly TRBD1 (5 bases). Germline CDR1 SNHLY, CDR2 FYNNEI. This CDR3 is 14 amino acids long. V was trimmed by 6 bases and J by 4 bases, leaving 15 bases between them. The CDR3 DNA follows: TGTGCCAGCAGATCAAATCCAGGGACCACTGAAGCTTTCTTT. This gives the protein CASRSNPGTTEAFF. Full variable domain (missing parts from reference TRBV2 and TRBJ1-1): EPEVTQTPSHQVTQMGQEVILRCVPISNHLYFYWYRQILGQKVEFLVSFYNNEISEKSEIFDDQFSVERPDGSNFTLKIRSTKLEDSAMYFCASRSNPGTTEAFFGQGTRLTVV.

The rearrangement joins TRBV5-1 to TRBJ1-6; D is unresolved. Germline-derived CDR1 and CDR2 are SGHRS and YFSETQ. The CDR3 loop spans 16 amino acids. The ends were cut back, 0 bases at V and 9 bases at J, with 16 bases in the middle. CDR3 nucleotide sequence: TGCGCCAGCAGCTTGGAGGGTTTTACTCCCAGTTCACCCCTCCACTTT. Its translation is CASSLEGFTPSSPLHF.